Here is one TCR beta chain with its context. This clonotype was counted between two and nine times. Its antigen is currently not known. It has no much larger one-base neighbor in the sample; base qualities were not kept. Trimming takes 5 bases off V and 12 bases off J; junction bases not matched to a gene: 3. Including cysteine and phenylalanine, the CDR3 has 11 amino acids. The CDR3 DNA has 33 bases and is translated from base 1. From a lookup of the germline V gene, CDR1 and CDR2 are SGHTA and FQGNSA. This entry comes from a study of T-cell reconstitution after alpha-beta-depleted transplantation in children (dated by TCRdb to between 2015 and 2016). For the wider study: T-cell immune reconstitution after TCRalphabeta/CD19-depleted allogeneic hematopoietic cell transplantation in children was quantitatively tracked in the study by means of TCR repertoire profiling.

Library preparation employed PCR. Sequenced on an Illumina HiSeq 2500. TCR libraries were prepared with molecular barcoding, using unique molecular identifiers to normalize TCRbeta repertoire quantification. TCRdb reran the public reads through fastp at Q25 and MiXCR, keeping productive beta chains. Every entry covers one CDR3 protein and lists the most common genes and DNA from its rows. Here the sample has about 540,000 distinct CDR3 sequences; approximately 20% occur a single time. The ten top clones hold 3% to 4% of the sample. The rearranged segments are TRBV7-2 and TRBJ1-4, and TRBD1 aligns with 7 junction nucleotides. The specimen comprised PBMCs from the stem cell graft donor, sampled from the stem cell graft. The sequence derives from a human donor who donated a stem cell graft to a child with acute lymphoblastic leukemia. CDR3 region: CASSIQGELFF. The nucleotides read TGTGCCAGCAGCATTCAGGGGGAACTGTTTTTT.